This is a list of T cell receptor beta chains from one sample in a study of CD8 T cells in Susac syndrome. TCRdb reprocessed the immunoSEQ multiplex PCR reads with MiXCR, giving one entry per CDR3 protein. Of some 130,000 distinct CDR3 sequences listed, 90% to 95% are singletons. The sample consisted of CD4+ T cells from PBMCs. The receptor set was obtained from a human donor in good health. Each CDR3 is given with its conserved first and last residue. The D gene is left open where the match is weak. Clone size is shown for a subset of rows, as once, few, many or a class of expanded clone.

v_gene	abundance	d_gene	j_gene	CDR3nt	CDR3aa
TRBV5-1	NA	NA	TRBJ1-5	TGCGCCAGCAGTACGGACGTCGATCAGCCCCAGCATTTT	CASSTDVDQPQHF
TRBV20-1	NA	TRBD1	TRBJ1-3	TGCAGTGCTAGAGATCATGGTGCCATACAGGGGGTTAAAAACTCTGGAAACACCATATATTTT	CSARDHGAIQGVKNSGNTIYF
TRBV29-1	NA	NA	TRBJ2-5	TGCAGCGTTTCGACCGGGACGCACAAAGAGACCCAGTACTTC	CSVSTGTHKETQYF
TRBV20-1	NA	TRBD2	TRBJ2-3	TGCAGTGGGCACCGGGGGGGCACAGATACGCAGTATTTT	CSGHRGGTDTQYF
TRBV3-1	NA	TRBD1	TRBJ2-5	TGTGCCAGCAGCCAAGATCTGACAGGGGGCGGCTTTGAGACCCAGTACTTC	CASSQDLTGGGFETQYF
TRBV4-2	NA	NA	TRBJ2-7	TGTGCCAGCAGCCCCGAAATAGCGGGCAGGGGCTACGAGCAGTACTTC	CASSPEIAGRGYEQYF
TRBV5-6	NA	NA	TRBJ1-1	TGTGCCAGCAGCTCCCGGGGGCGAGAGGCCTATAGTGAAGCTTTCTTT	CASSSRGREAYSEAFF
TRBV5-1	NA	NA	TRBJ2-7	TGCGCCAGCAGCAGGGAGCCCTACGAGCAGTACTTC	CASSREPYEQYF
TRBV27	once	NA	TRBJ1-2	TGTGCCAGCAGATCCTATGGCGTTTATGGCTACACCTTC	CASRSYGVYGYTF
TRBV2	once	NA	TRBJ2-7	TGTGCCAGCAGGGAAGACGGCCTGGGGGAGCAGTACTTC	CASREDGLGEQYF
TRBV11-2	NA	NA	TRBJ2-5	TGTGCCAGCAGCTTAGATCGGGTGGGAGAGACCCAGTACTTC	CASSLDRVGETQYF
TRBV25-1	once	NA	TRBJ1-4	TGTGCCAGCAGTGATGCTCGGGGAACTAATGAAAAACTGTTTTTT	CASSDARGTNEKLFF
TRBV27	NA	TRBD1	TRBJ2-1	TGTGCCAGCAGTTTAAGGGACAGGGGGCACAATGAGCAGTTCTTC	CASSLRDRGHNEQFF
TRBV5-1	NA	NA	TRBJ2-6	TGCGCCAGCCTCCCGGAGGGGGGCGCTGGGGCCAACGTCCTGACTTTC	CASLPEGGAGANVLTF
TRBV25-1	NA	NA	TRBJ2-5	TGTGCCAGCAGTGGACTAAAACAAGAGACCCAGTACTTC	CASSGLKQETQYF
TRBV28	NA	NA	TRBJ2-7	TGTGCCAGCAGGACTAGGCTTAGCGAGCAGTACTTC	CASRTRLSEQYF
TRBV27	NA	NA	TRBJ1-1	TGTGCCAGCCAAAACCAGGGTTACACTGAAGCTTTCTTT	CASQNQGYTEAFF
TRBV20-1	NA	TRBD1	TRBJ2-7	TGCAGTGCGTACCGGGACAGCGCTGCCTACGAGCAGTACTTC	CSAYRDSAAYEQYF
TRBV28	NA	NA	TRBJ1-4	TGTGCCAGCAGCCCTACAGGGTATATCGAAAAACTGTTTTTT	CASSPTGYIEKLFF
TRBV29-1	NA	NA	TRBJ2-7	TGCAGCCCCAAAGACAGAAACGAGCAGTACTTC	CSPKDRNEQYF
TRBV15	NA	NA	TRBJ2-5	TGTGCCACCAGCGGGGGGTTCCCCTTGGTTCCGGAGACCCAGTACTTC	CATSGGFPLVPETQYF
TRBV11-2	NA	NA	TRBJ2-7	TGTGCCAGCAGCTTAAGGGTCGACGAGCAGTACTTC	CASSLRVDEQYF
TRBV5-4	NA	NA	TRBJ2-5	TGTGCCAGCACCCGCGACGGGGAAGAGACCCAGTACTTC	CASTRDGEETQYF
TRBV7-9	NA	TRBD1	TRBJ2-7	TGTGCCAGCAGCGCCAGGGACAGGAGATACGAGCAGTACTTC	CASSARDRRYEQYF
TRBV19	NA	NA	TRBJ1-5	TGTGCCAGTAGTATAGGGGGTATCAGGGAGCCCCAGCATTTT	CASSIGGIREPQHF
TRBV18	NA	NA	TRBJ2-5	TGTGCCAGCTCACCACGGAGAGAGACCCAGTACTTC	CASSPRRETQYF
TRBV11-2	NA	NA	TRBJ2-6	TGTGCCAGCAGCTTAGTCGTCGGAGACTCTGGGGCCAACGTCCTGACTTTC	CASSLVVGDSGANVLTF
TRBV12-2	NA	NA	TRBJ2-5	TGTGCAAGTCGGGGGAGACATGGGGAGACCCAGTACTTC	CASRGRHGETQYF
TRBV7-8	NA	NA	TRBJ1-4	TGTGCCAGCAGCTTATACAGTTTAACTGAAAAACTGTTTTTT	CASSLYSLTEKLFF
TRBV5-1	once	NA	TRBJ1-1	TGCGCCAGCAGCTTACAGGTGAACTCATGGGCTGAAGCTTTCTTT	CASSLQVNSWAEAFF
TRBV27	NA	NA	TRBJ1-1	TGTGCCAGCAGTCAGGGGAGGGGTTCAGCTTTCTTT	CASSQGRGSAFF
TRBV10-3	NA	TRBD1	TRBJ2-7	TGTGCCATCAGTGAGTTAGGACAGGGAGGCTACGAGCAGTACTTC	CAISELGQGGYEQYF